A single sample gave rise to the 28 T cell receptor beta chains below, sequenced in a study of CD8 T cells in Susac syndrome. RNA amounts of about 0.5 to 1 ug underwent reverse transcription with random hexamers. TCRdb ran MiXCR on the immunoSEQ multiplex PCR reads and lists one entry per CDR3 protein. The profile shows some 160,000 distinct CDR3 sequences, under 95% of them singletons. Material: CD4+ T cells from PBMCs. Receptors were obtained from a human donor in good health.

V and J are TRBV10-3 and TRBJ1-5; D unclear. Germline CDR1 is ENHRY and CDR2 is SYGVKD. The CDR3 covers 14 residues. V was clipped by 3 bases and J by 0 bases, with 6 bases between them. This chain's CDR3 is CAISESSSNQPQHF. The CDR3 bases are TGTGCCATCAGTGAATCGTCTAGCAATCAGCCCCAGCATTTT.

The CDR3 sequence is CASSSQGQGEQYF. In nucleotides, the CDR3 is TGTGCCAGCAGTTCACAGGGGCAGGGCGAGCAGTACTTC. The rearrangement joins TRBV28 to TRBJ2-7; 7 positions match TRBD1. The CDR3 loop spans 13 amino acids. J was trimmed by 6 bases and V by 4 bases; bases with no gene match: 6. CDR1 is MDHEN and CDR2 is SYDVKM in the germline V gene. The complete variable domain, with remaining parts taken from reference TRBV28 and TRBJ2-7, reads DVKVTQSSRYLVKRTGEKVFLECVQDMDHENMFWYRQDPGLGLRLIYFSYDVKMKEKGDIPEGYSVSREKKERFSLILESASTNQTSMYLCASSSQGQGEQYFGPGTRLTVT.

The CDR3 region is CASAFSGHFSIGNQPQHF. CDR3 bases: TGTGCCAGCGCTTTCTCGGGACACTTTTCGATCGGCAATCAGCCCCAGCATTTT. The J gene is TRBJ1-5, the V gene TRBV28; the D gene is possibly TRBD1 (6 bases). V lost 8 bases and J 2 bases, leaving 25 bases between the germline ends. Germline lookup yields CDR1 MDHEN and CDR2 SYDVKM. The CDR3 length is 18 residues.

J is TRBJ1-5 and V is TRBV12-3 or TRBV12-4, with D possibly TRBD1 on 5 matching bases. The CDR3 is made up of 16 amino acids. Deletions cut 4 bases from V and 3 bases from J, with 16 bases between. The CDR3 DNA reads as TGTGCCAGCAGTTCCACTCCAGGGACGTACAATCAGCCCCAGCATTTT. It specifies CASSSTPGTYNQPQHF.

The rearrangement joins TRBV12-3 or TRBV12-4 to TRBJ2-7, with D possibly being TRBD1 (6 bases). V was pared by 5 bases and J by 3 bases, with 11 bases between. The CDR3 length is 13 residues. In DNA form, the CDR3 reads TGTGCCAGCAGTCATGACAGGCGCTACGAGCAGTACTTC. Translation gives CASSHDRRYEQYF.

The chain links TRBV4-3 to TRBJ2-1, with D possibly being TRBD2 (6 bases). The germline V gene encodes CDR1 LGHNA and CDR2 YSLEER. Trimming took 0 bases from V and 4 from J, leaving 16 bases between them. This CDR3 comprises 17 residues. DNA for the CDR3: TGCGCCAGCAGCCAAGATCCGGCTGGCGGGAATTACAATGAGCAGTTCTTC. It specifies CASSQDPAGGNYNEQFF.

A single count supports this clonotype. This chain uses TRBV7-9 with TRBJ1-4; 7 bases match TRBD1. This CDR3 comprises 16 residues. The V and J ends lost 3 bases and 5 bases, in that order; junction bases with no gene match: 9. Germline V CDR1 and CDR2: SEHNR, FQNEAQ (reference sequence). The CDR3 region is CASSFPRTGRNEKLFF. CDR3 nucleotide sequence: TGTGCCAGCAGCTTTCCACGGACAGGACGAAATGAAAAACTGTTTTTT.

The gene calls are TRBV5-1 and TRBJ2-5, with TRBD2 matching over 10 bases. CDR1 and CDR2 (germline): SGHRS, YFSETQ. The CDR3 is made up of 17 amino acids. V shed 3 bases, J shed 0 bases, and the junction held 8 bases outside the gene matches. The CDR3 loop reads CASSSRPSGGYQETQYF. CDR3 DNA sequence: TGCGCCAGCAGCTCCCGACCTAGCGGGGGATACCAAGAGACCCAGTACTTC.

The chain combines TRBV6-5 with TRBJ2-3; 8 bases are a match to TRBD1. V gave up 7 bases and J gave up 3 bases; unmatched junction bases: 6. Germline-derived CDR1 and CDR2 are MNHEY and SVGAGI. CDR3 length: 14 amino acids. The CDR3 here is CASKSGQATDTQYF. The CDR3 coding sequence is TGTGCCAGCAAATCGGGACAGGCGACAGATACGCAGTATTTT.

The chain is built from TRBV30 and TRBJ2-7, with 11 bases matching TRBD2. Germline CDR1 reads GTSNPN; CDR2 reads SVGIG (reference sequence). Trimming cost V 2 bases and J 4 bases; bases outside gene matches: 1. The CDR3 is made up of 13 amino acids. CDR3 nucleotide sequence: TGTGCCTGGAGTAGACTAGCGGGATACGAGCAGTACTTC. Encoded protein: CAWSRLAGYEQYF.

The CDR3: CASSSPGQAVGYTF. DNA for the CDR3: TGTGCCAGCAGCTCCCCTGGACAGGCAGTGGGCTACACCTTC. The chain employs TRBV11-2 and TRBJ1-2, with 7 bases lining up with TRBD1. V lost 4 bases and J lost 8; bases outside the gene matches: 10. Germline V gives CDR1 SGHAT, CDR2 FQNNGV. The CDR3 runs to 14 residues.

The chain joins TRBV11-3 to TRBJ2-1; D is undetermined. Trimming removed 0 bases at V and 0 bases at J, with 6 bases between. The CDR3 sequence is 15 residues long. The germline CDR1 and CDR2 sequences are SGHNT and YENEEA. DNA for the CDR3: TGTGCCAGCAGCTTAGAAGGCCTCTCCTACAATGAGCAGTTCTTC. This codes for CASSLEGLSYNEQFF.

The chain recombines TRBV15 with TRBJ1-1; D is uncertain. Trimming removed 0 bases from V and 4 bases from J, with 9 bases in between. The CDR3 covers 14 residues. Germline V gene lookup returns CDR1 LNHNV and CDR2 YYDKDF (reference sequence). CDR3 nucleotide sequence: TGTGCCACCAGCAGAGATCACGGTAGCACTGAAGCTTTCTTT. It specifies CATSRDHGSTEAFF. Drawing the rest from reference TRBV15 and TRBJ1-1, the complete variable domain is DAMVIQNPRYQVTQFGKPVTLSCSQTLNHNVMYWYQQKSSQAPKLLFHYYDKDFNNEADTPDNFQSRRPNTSFCFLDIRSPGLGDTAMYLCATSRDHGSTEAFFGQGTRLTVV.

The chain links TRBV29-1 to TRBJ2-3; TRBD1 matches at 7 bases. The CDR3 runs 14 residues. The germline V gene has CDR1 SQVTM and CDR2 ANQGSEA. V gave up 6 bases and J gave up 5 bases; unmatched junction bases: 11. In DNA form, the CDR3 reads TGCAGCGTCTCGACAGGGCTCCTCCGAGATACGCAGTATTTT. This gives the protein CSVSTGLLRDTQYF.

This sequence joins TRBV20-1 and TRBJ1-4; TRBD1 might be the D (6 bases). There are 15 residues in the CDR3. CDR1 is DFQATT and CDR2 is SNEGSKA in the germline V gene (reference sequence). V shed 0 bases and J shed 2 bases, with 10 bases lying between them. Here the CDR3 reads CSARDSGGTNEKLFF. Written as DNA, the CDR3 is TGCAGTGCTAGAGATTCGGGGGGCACTAATGAAAAACTGTTTTTT.

The rearrangement joins TRBV7-9 to TRBJ2-7; no clear D. This CDR3 has 14 residues. CDR1 is SEHNR, CDR2 FQNEAQ, per germline (reference sequence). Trimming took off 1 base at V and 2 bases at J, with 9 bases between the two ends. The CDR3 loop reads CASSLVAVTYEQYF. CDR3 nucleotides: TGTGCCAGCAGCTTAGTGGCGGTTACCTACGAGCAGTACTTC. Together with reference TRBV7-9 and TRBJ2-7, the CDR3 gives the full variable domain: DTGVSQNPRHKITKRGQNVTFRCDPISEHNRLYWYRQTLGQGPEFLTYFQNEAQLEKSRLLSDRFSAERPKGSFSTLEIQRTEQGDSAMYLCASSLVAVTYEQYFGPGTRLTVT.

V gene TRBV23-1 combines with J gene TRBJ1-5; 8 bases are shared with TRBD1. TRBV23-1 is an ORF, and what it does is uncertain. The CDR3 length is 16 residues. V was pared by 3 bases and J by 6 bases, with 10 bases of the junction left unmatched. In DNA form, the CDR3 reads TGCGCCAGCAGTCACCCTGACAGGGGAGGCCCTCAGCCCCAGCATTTT. Amino acid sequence: CASSHPDRGGPQPQHF.

The chain joins TRBV5-1 to TRBJ2-1; 12 positions match TRBD2. The germline V gene encodes CDR1 SGHRS and CDR2 YFSETQ. The CDR3 totals 16 residues. The V gene end was trimmed by 4 bases and the J gene end by 4 bases; junction bases not matched to a gene: 6. The CDR3: CASSLPGLAGYNEQFF. The CDR3 DNA follows: TGCGCCAGCAGCCTTCCGGGACTAGCGGGTTACAATGAGCAGTTCTTC.

The genes are TRBV27 and TRBJ2-7; TRBD1 is a possible D gene (5 bases). Germline V CDR1 and CDR2: MNHEY, SMNVEV (reference sequence). Trimming shortened V by 5 bases and J by 1 base, and 18 bases separated the two germline ends. The CDR3 is 16 residues long. The CDR3 sequence: CASSPIGQGRSYEQYF. DNA for the CDR3: TGTGCCAGCAGTCCCATTGGGCAGGGTAGGTCCTACGAGCAGTACTTC.

The chain uses TRBV5-1 and TRBJ1-1; D not resolved. V was shortened by 2 bases and J by 2 bases, with 10 bases between the two germline ends. Germline CDR1 is SGHRS and CDR2 is YFSETQ. The CDR3 consists of 14 residues. CDR3: CASSFGRTNTEAFF. The CDR3 DNA sequence: TGCGCCAGCAGCTTTGGCAGGACCAACACTGAAGCTTTCTTT.

The rearrangement uses TRBV6-1 and TRBJ2-5; 7 nucleotides agree with TRBD2. Trimming took 3 bases from V and 4 from J; bases not matched to a gene: 8. Per the germline V gene, CDR1 is MNHNS and CDR2 is SASEGT. There are 15 residues in the CDR3. The CDR3 loop reads CASSDPAGWGETQYF. The CDR3 DNA is TGTGCCAGCAGTGACCCAGCGGGGTGGGGAGAGACCCAGTACTTC.

This chain joins TRBV20-1 and TRBJ1-4, with D unresolved. Germline-derived CDR1 and CDR2 are DFQATT and SNEGSKA (reference sequence). The CDR3 extends over 13 amino acids. Trimming shortened V by 3 bases and J by 8 bases, and 13 bases separated the two germline ends. The CDR3 DNA is TGCAGTGCTAGCGGACCGGTAGAGGAAAAACTGTTTTTT. This translates into CSASGPVEEKLFF.

This sequence joins TRBV6-2 or TRBV6-3 and TRBJ1-5; no clear D. Germline V gene data show CDR1 as MNHEY and CDR2 as SVGEGT. Trimming took 6 bases from V and 4 from J, leaving 10 bases between them. The CDR3 length is 13 residues. The CDR3 loop reads CASSLLINQPQHF. CDR3 bases: TGTGCCAGCAGCCTCTTGATTAATCAGCCCCAGCATTTT.

This clonotype was seen more than once but under ten times. The V gene is TRBV7-9, the J gene TRBJ2-3, with D unclear. Germline CDR1 is SEHNR and CDR2 is FQNEAQ (reference sequence). CDR3 length: 11 residues. Trimming cost V 4 bases and J 4 bases, with 3 bases left between them. In DNA, the CDR3 is TGTGCCAGCAGCTCCGCAGATACGCAGTATTTT. It is translated as CASSSADTQYF.

The chain uses TRBV5-1 and TRBJ1-1; TRBD1 agrees at 8 bases. Per germline, CDR1 SGHRS and CDR2 YFSETQ. The trim removed 2 bases at V and 2 bases at J, leaving 2 bases unmatched. The CDR3 extends over 14 amino acids. CDR3 residues: CASSFTGGNTEAFF. In nucleotides, the CDR3 is TGCGCCAGCAGCTTTACAGGGGGAAACACTGAAGCTTTCTTT. Variable domain in full (rest from reference TRBV5-1 and TRBJ1-1): KAGVTQTPRYLIKTRGQQVTLSCSPISGHRSVSWYQQTPGQGLQFLFEYFSETQRNKGNFPGRFSGRQFSNSRSEMNVSTLELGDSALYLCASSFTGGNTEAFFGQGTRLTVV.

This sequence joins TRBV20-1 and TRBJ1-1; the D is unclear. Germline-derived CDR1 and CDR2 are DFQATT and SNEGSKA (reference sequence). There are 13 residues in the CDR3. The V end was cut by 0 bases, the J end by 4 bases, with 9 bases between. The CDR3, as DNA: TGCAGTGCTAGAGACAGGTGGGGCACTGAAGCTTTCTTT. It encodes CSARDRWGTEAFF.

The CDR3 DNA follows: TGTGCCAGCAGATCGGCAGGGACAGGTGGCTACACCTTC. It yields the protein CASRSAGTGGYTF. The V gene is TRBV12-3 or TRBV12-4, the J gene TRBJ1-2; 8 bases are shared with TRBD1. The J segment lost 7 bases and the V segment lost 6 bases, leaving 7 bases of the junction unmatched. This CDR3 region has 13 residues.

This clonotype showed up just once. This chain connects TRBV28 to TRBJ2-7; 11 bases agree with TRBD1. V shed 4 bases, J shed 6 bases, and the junction held 11 bases outside the gene matches. This CDR3 is 16 amino acids long. Germline CDR1 and CDR2: MDHEN and SYDVKM. The CDR3 DNA reads as TGTGCCAGCAGTTCATGGGGACAGGGGGTTGTTGGCGAGCAGTACTTC. Protein: CASSSWGQGVVGEQYF.